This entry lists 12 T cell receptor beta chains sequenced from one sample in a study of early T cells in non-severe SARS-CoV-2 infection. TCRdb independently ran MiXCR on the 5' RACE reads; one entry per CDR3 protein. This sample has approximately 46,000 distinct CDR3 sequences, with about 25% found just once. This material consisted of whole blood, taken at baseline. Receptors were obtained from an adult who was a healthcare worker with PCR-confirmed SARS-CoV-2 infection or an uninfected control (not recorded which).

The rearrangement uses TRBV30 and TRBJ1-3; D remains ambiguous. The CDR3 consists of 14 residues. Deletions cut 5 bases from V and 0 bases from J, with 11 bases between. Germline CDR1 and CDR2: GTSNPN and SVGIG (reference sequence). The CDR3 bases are TGTGCCTGGTTCAGTGCCCTCTCTGGAAACACCATATATTTT. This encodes CAWFSALSGNTIYF.

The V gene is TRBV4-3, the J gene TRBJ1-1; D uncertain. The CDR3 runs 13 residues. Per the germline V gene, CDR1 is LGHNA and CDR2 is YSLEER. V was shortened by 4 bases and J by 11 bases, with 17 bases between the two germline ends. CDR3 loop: CASSLEHGCKAFF. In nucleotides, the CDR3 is TGCGCCAGCAGCCTTGAGCACGGGTGTAAGGCTTTCTTT.

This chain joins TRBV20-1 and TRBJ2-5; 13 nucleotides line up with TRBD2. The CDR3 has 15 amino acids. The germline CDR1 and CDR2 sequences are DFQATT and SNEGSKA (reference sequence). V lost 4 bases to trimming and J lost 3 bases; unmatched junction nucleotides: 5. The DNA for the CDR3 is TGCAGTGCTACCGGGACTAGCGGGGCAGAAGAGACCCAGTACTTC. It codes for CSATGTSGAEETQYF.

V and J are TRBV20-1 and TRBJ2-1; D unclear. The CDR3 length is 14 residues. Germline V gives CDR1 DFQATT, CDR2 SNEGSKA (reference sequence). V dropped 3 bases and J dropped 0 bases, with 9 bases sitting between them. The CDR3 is CSARDASSYNEQFF. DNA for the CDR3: TGCAGTGCTAGGGACGCAAGCTCCTACAATGAGCAGTTCTTC.

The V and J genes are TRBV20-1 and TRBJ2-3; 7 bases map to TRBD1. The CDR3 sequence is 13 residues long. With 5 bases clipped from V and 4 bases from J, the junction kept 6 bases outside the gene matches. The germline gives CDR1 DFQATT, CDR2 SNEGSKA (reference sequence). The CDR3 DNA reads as TGCAGTGCTCCCCGACAGGGCGCAGATACGCAGTATTTT. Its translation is CSAPRQGADTQYF.

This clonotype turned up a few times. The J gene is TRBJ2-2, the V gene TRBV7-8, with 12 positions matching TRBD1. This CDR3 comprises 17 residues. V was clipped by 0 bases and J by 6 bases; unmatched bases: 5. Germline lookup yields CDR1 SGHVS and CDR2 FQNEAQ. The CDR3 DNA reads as TGTGCCAGCAGCTTAGCGCGGGGACAGGGGGCAGCCGGGGAGCTGTTTTTT. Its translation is CASSLARGQGAAGELFF.

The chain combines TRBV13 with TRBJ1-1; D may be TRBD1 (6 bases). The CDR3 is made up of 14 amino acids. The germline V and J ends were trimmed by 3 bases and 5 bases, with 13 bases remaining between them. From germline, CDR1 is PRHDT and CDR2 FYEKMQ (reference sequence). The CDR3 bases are TGTGCCAGCAGCTTTCAGGGGCGGGGGACTGAAGCTTTCTTT. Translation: CASSFQGRGTEAFF.

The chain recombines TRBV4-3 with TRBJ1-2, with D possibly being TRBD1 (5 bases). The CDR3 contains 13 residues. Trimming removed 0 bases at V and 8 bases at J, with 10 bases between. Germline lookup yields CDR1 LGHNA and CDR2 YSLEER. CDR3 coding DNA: TGCGCCAGCAGCCAAGATCAGGGTATGGGCTACACCTTC. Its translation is CASSQDQGMGYTF.

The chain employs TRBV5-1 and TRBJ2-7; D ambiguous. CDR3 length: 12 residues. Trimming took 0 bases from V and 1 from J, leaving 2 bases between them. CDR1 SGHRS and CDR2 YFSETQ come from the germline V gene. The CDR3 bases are TGCGCCAGCAGCTTGGTGTCCTACGAGCAGTACTTC. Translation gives CASSLVSYEQYF.

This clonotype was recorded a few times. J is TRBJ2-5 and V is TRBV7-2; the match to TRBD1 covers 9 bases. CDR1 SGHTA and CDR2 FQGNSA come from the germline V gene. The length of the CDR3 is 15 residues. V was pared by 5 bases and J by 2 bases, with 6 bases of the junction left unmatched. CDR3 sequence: CASSPGTGWQETQYF. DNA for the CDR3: TGTGCCAGCAGCCCCGGGACAGGGTGGCAAGAGACCCAGTACTTC.

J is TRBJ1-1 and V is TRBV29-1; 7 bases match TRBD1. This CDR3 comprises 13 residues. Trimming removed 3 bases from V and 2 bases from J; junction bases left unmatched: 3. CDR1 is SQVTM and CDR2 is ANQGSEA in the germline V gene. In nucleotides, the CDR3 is TGCAGCGTTGAGGACAGGTTTAACACTGAAGCTTTCTTT. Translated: CSVEDRFNTEAFF.

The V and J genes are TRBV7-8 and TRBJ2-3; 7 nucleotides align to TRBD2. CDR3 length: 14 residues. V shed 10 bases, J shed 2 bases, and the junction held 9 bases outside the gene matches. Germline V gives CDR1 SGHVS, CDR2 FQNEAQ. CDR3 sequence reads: CAIPLAGVTDTQYF. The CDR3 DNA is TGTGCCATCCCCCTGGCGGGGGTCACAGATACGCAGTATTTT.